These 18 T cell receptor beta chains were sequenced from one sample in a study of T cells expressing NK-cell markers. After re-calling the 5' RACE reads, TCRdb lists one entry per CDR3 protein, DNA absent. This table holds about 540,000 distinct CDR3 sequences. Sequenced sample: blood T cells: a sorted CD56 or NKG2C T cell subset, CD4+ or CD8+ T cells, or bulk PBMC T cells (not recorded which). The receptors here all came from a man between 18 and 35 years old in good health.

V usage is TRBV7-2 and J usage is TRBJ2-2; lacking DNA, the TRBD1 call made by TCRdb goes unchecked. The germline CDR1 and CDR2 sequences are SGHTA and FQGNSA. The CDR3 runs 15 residues. The CDR3 loop reads CASSFLGLNTGELFF.

The rearrangement uses TRBV6-2 or TRBV6-3 and TRBJ2-3; TCRdb picks TRBD2, but there is no DNA to check that call. The germline CDR1 and CDR2 sequences are MNHEY and SVGEGT. The CDR3 covers 18 residues. The CDR3 reads CASSYSIEGGSLTDTQYF.

The chain couples TRBV7-2 to TRBJ2-1; TCRdb selects TRBD2, and the lack of DNA leaves this call unchecked. In germline, CDR1 is SGHTA, CDR2 FQGNSA. This CDR3 is built from 16 residues. CDR3 amino acids: CASSFQAGGIYNEQFF.

The chain recombines TRBV25-1 with TRBJ2-1; the D call of TRBD2 rests on TCRdb alone, since no DNA is present to check it. The germline V gene encodes CDR1 MGHDK and CDR2 SYGVNS. This CDR3 is 16 amino acids long. The CDR3 here is CASSEWGLATYNEQFF. Using reference TRBV25-1 and TRBJ2-1 for the parts outside the CDR3, the full variable domain is EADIYQTPRYLVIGTGKKITLECSQTMGHDKMYWYQQDPGMELHLIHYSYGVNSTEKGDLSSESTVSRIRTEHFPLTLESARPSHTSQYLCASSEWGLATYNEQFFGPGTRLTVL.

The chain employs TRBV6-1 and TRBJ1-2; the TCRdb D gene call, TRBD1, has no DNA to confirm it. The CDR3 contains 13 residues. Germline V lookup: CDR1 MNHNS, CDR2 SASEGT. The CDR3 is CASEKGADYGYTF.

The rearrangement joins TRBV7-2 to TRBJ2-3; the D call of TRBD1 rests on TCRdb alone, since no DNA is present to check it. Germline CDR1 reads SGHTA; CDR2 reads FQGNSA. The CDR3 is made up of 17 amino acids. CDR3 in amino acids: CASTLSLGRREVDTQYF. Drawing the rest from reference TRBV7-2 and TRBJ2-3, the complete variable domain is GAGVSQSPSNKVTEKGKDVELRCDPISGHTALYWYRQSLGQGLEFLIYFQGNSAPDKSGLPSDRFSAERTGGSVSTLTIQRTQQEDSAVYLCASTLSLGRREVDTQYFGPGTRLTVL.

The chain recombines TRBV7-6 with TRBJ2-2; TCRdb's D gene call, TRBD1, goes unchecked for lack of DNA. Germline-derived CDR1 and CDR2 are SGHVS and FNYEAQ. This CDR3 contains 16 residues. CDR3 protein: CASSLGTVLNTGELFF.

The chain recombines TRBV20-1 with TRBJ1-6; no DNA is available, so the TRBD1 call from TCRdb remains unchecked. In germline, CDR1 is DFQATT, CDR2 SNEGSKA (reference sequence). This CDR3 region has 18 residues. CDR3 sequence reads: CSASSYFRGSANNSPLHF.

The V and J genes are TRBV28 and TRBJ1-2. The CDR3 totals 11 residues. Germline CDR1 MDHEN, CDR2 SYDVKM. This CDR3 is CASADPYGYTF.

The chain recombines TRBV7-2 with TRBJ2-2; TCRdb names TRBD2, which stays unverified in the absence of DNA. The V gene's germline CDR1 is SGHTA and CDR2 FQGNSA. The CDR3 totals 13 residues. The chain's CDR3 is CASSRGNRGELFF.

The chain has TRBV7-2 and TRBJ2-1; TCRdb calls TRBD1, which cannot be checked without DNA. The germline CDR1 and CDR2 sequences are SGHTA and FQGNSA. CDR3 size: 18 residues. This chain's CDR3 is CASSLLNGLPSSYNEQFF.

This chain links TRBV20-1 with TRBJ2-5; TCRdb outputs TRBD2, but without DNA this stays unchecked. From germline, CDR1 is DFQATT and CDR2 SNEGSKA (reference sequence). This CDR3 has 19 amino acids. CDR3 sequence: CSARDNLAGGSSSRETQYF.

The rearrangement uses TRBV3-1 and TRBJ2-1. Germline V lookup: CDR1 LGHDT, CDR2 YNNKEL (reference sequence). This CDR3 contains 19 residues. The CDR3 loop is CASSQRSVQRTLVFNEQFF.

The rearrangement links TRBV29-1 to TRBJ1-1; the TRBD1 assignment by TCRdb is unverifiable without DNA. Looked up from germline, CDR1 is SQVTM and CDR2 is ANQGSEA. This CDR3 has 12 residues. The CDR3: CSVRTGMTEAFF.

This rearrangement joins TRBV12-3 or TRBV12-4 to TRBJ2-2; the D gene TCRdb calls, TRBD1, cannot be checked with no DNA. The CDR3 has 17 residues. The CDR3 is CASSLDRGHPNTGELFF.

The chain employs TRBV20-1 and TRBJ2-5; TCRdb names TRBD2, which stays unverified in the absence of DNA. The CDR3 has 19 amino acids. The germline CDR1 and CDR2 sequences are DFQATT and SNEGSKA (reference sequence). CDR3 loop: CSAPTALADSLLGQETQYF.

The V and J genes are TRBV3-1 and TRBJ2-2; TCRdb lists TRBD2, though no DNA is available to test this call. Germline CDR1 and CDR2: LGHDT and YNNKEL (reference sequence). This CDR3 comprises 17 residues. CDR3 amino acids: CASSQGLAGELVGELFF.

This chain joins TRBV20-1 and TRBJ2-1; TCRdb's D call of TRBD1 is untestable without DNA. The CDR3 is made up of 15 amino acids. Germline CDR1 is DFQATT and CDR2 is SNEGSKA (reference sequence). Here the CDR3 reads CSAQGVRGIYNEQFF.